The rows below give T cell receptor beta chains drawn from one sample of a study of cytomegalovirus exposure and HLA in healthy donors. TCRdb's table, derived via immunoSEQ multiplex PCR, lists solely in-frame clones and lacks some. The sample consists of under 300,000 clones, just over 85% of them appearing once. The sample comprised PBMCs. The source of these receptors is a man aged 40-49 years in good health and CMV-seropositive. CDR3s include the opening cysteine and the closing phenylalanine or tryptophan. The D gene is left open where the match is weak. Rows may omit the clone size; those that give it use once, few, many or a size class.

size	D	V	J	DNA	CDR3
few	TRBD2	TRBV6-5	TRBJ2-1	TGTGCCAGCAGCCGCGGGACTAGCGGTTTCAATGAGCAGTTCTTC	CASSRGTSGFNEQFF
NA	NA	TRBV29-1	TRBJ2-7	TGCAGCGTTGAGGAGGGAGACCCTTACGAGCAGTACTTC	CSVEEGDPYEQYF
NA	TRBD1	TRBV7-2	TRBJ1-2	TGTGCCAGCAGCCGGACAGGCAACTATGGCTACACCTTC	CASSRTGNYGYTF
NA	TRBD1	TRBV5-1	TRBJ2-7	TGCGCCAGCAGCCCTGGACAGGTTTACGAGCAGTACTTC	CASSPGQVYEQYF
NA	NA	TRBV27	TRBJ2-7	TGTGCCAGCAGTCCACCCGGACTGATTGGGTACGAGCAGTACTTC	CASSPPGLIGYEQYF
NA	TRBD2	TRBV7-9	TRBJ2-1	TGTTCCAGCAGCTTCGGACTAGCGGGAGGACGCTCCTACAATGAGCAGTTCTTC	CSSSFGLAGGRSYNEQFF
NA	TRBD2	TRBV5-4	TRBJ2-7	TGTGCCAGCGGTATAGCGGGAGGGGACCACGAGCAGTACTTC	CASGIAGGDHEQYF
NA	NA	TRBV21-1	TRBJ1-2	TGTGCCAGCAGCCCTATTCGGACAGGGGCGACTTTATATAACTATGGCTACACCTTC	CASSPIRTGATLYNYGYTF
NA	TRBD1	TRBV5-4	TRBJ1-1	TGTGCCAGCATCCTGGACAGGGCCGAAAACACTGAAGCTTTCTTT	CASILDRAENTEAFF
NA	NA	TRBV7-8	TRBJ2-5	TGTGCCAGCAGCTTACCTCCTCAAGAGACCCAGTACTTC	CASSLPPQETQYF
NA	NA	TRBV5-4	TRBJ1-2	TGTGCCAGCAGCTTCGGACAGTATGGCTACACCTTC	CASSFGQYGYTF
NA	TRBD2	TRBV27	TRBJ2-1	TGTGCCAGCAGTTTATTAGGACCCGGACTAGCGGGCCACAATGAGCAGTTCTTC	CASSLLGPGLAGHNEQFF
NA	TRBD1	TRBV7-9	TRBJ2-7	TGTGCCAGCAGCCCGACAGGGCGGGAGCAGTACTTC	CASSPTGREQYF
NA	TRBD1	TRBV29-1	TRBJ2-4	TGCAGCGTTGAGGGACAGGGGAACATTCAGTACTTC	CSVEGQGNIQYF
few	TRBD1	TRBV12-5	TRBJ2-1	TGTGCTAGTGGCCCCCAGGGGGCAGGTGAGCAGTTCTTC	CASGPQGAGEQFF
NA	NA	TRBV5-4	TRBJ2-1	TGTGCCAGCAGCTTGGATACCGGGAGTACGGCCTACAATGAGCAGTTCTTC	CASSLDTGSTAYNEQFF
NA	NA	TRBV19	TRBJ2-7	TGTGCCAGTAGTCTCCCAGGGGAGAACGAGCAGTACTTC	CASSLPGENEQYF
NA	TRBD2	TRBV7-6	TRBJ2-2	TGTGCCAGCAGCTTAGCGACTAGCGCTCGGGCCGGGGAGCTGTTTTTT	CASSLATSARAGELFF
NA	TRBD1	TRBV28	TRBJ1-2	TGTGCCACAACGGGACAGGGGGCGCGGATTGACTATGGCTACACCTTC	CATTGQGARIDYGYTF
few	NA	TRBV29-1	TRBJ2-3	TGCAGCGTTGGTGCGTCGGGAGTTAACACAGATACGCAGTATTTT	CSVGASGVNTDTQYF
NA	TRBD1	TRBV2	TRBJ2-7	TGTGCCAGCTACCGGGACAGCCCCTACGAGCAGTACTTC	CASYRDSPYEQYF
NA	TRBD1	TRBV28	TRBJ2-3	TGTGCCAGCAGTTTTGGGACAGGGGTAAATACGCAGTATTTT	CASSFGTGVNTQYF
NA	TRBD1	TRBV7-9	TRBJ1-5	TGTGCCAGCAGTTCACAGGGGGGCCATCAGCCCCAGCATTTT	CASSSQGGHQPQHF
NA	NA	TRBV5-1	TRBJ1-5	TGCGCCAGCAGCTTGTTAGCAGGGGGCAATCAGCCCCAGCATTTT	CASSLLAGGNQPQHF
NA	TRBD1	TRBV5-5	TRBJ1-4	TGTGCCAGCAGCTGGGGGGACAGGGATTCTGAAAAACTGTTTTTT	CASSWGDRDSEKLFF
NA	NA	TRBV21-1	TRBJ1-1	TGTGCCAGCAGCAAAGGATCCCGGAGAGGGAAGAACACTGAAGCTTTCTTT	CASSKGSRRGKNTEAFF
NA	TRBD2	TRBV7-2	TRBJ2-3	TGTGCCAGCAGGGGAGCGGGAGATGGCACAGATACGCAGTATTTT	CASRGAGDGTDTQYF
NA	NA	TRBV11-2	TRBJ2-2	TGTGCCAGCAGCTTAGCACTAAACACCGGGGAGCTGTTTTTT	CASSLALNTGELFF
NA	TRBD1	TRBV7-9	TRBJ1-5	TGTGCCAGCAGCCCACGGGACAGGGAGGGTCAGCCCCAGCATTTT	CASSPRDREGQPQHF
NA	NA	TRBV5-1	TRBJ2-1	TGCGCCAGTGGCCTCGACAGAAACTACAATGAGCAGTTCTTC	CASGLDRNYNEQFF
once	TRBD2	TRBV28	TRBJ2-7	TGTCCCAGCGGCTTATTTCCTCTAGCGGGAGTTTGTTACGAGCAGTACTTC	CPSGLFPLAGVCYEQYF
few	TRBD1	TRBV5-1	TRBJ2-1	TGCGCCAGCAGCCGGGACAGAAGCTCCTACAATGAGCAGTTCTTC	CASSRDRSSYNEQFF
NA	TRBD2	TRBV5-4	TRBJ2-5	TGTGCCAGCAGCTACCCGCGGGAGGAGGGGCGAGAGACCCAGTACTTC	CASSYPREEGRETQYF
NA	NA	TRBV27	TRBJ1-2	TGTGCCAGCAGTAGCACAGCTATTAACTATGGCTACACCTTC	CASSSTAINYGYTF
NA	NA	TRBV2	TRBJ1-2	TGTGCCAGCAGTGACCTGCCTCGGGGAGAAGGTGGCTACACCTTC	CASSDLPRGEGGYTF
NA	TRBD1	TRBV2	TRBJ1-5	TGTGCCAGCAGCCGACAGGGGAGTAGCAATCAGCCCCAGCATTTT	CASSRQGSSNQPQHF
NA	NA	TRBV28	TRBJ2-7	TGTGCCAGCAGTTTGCCCGGGACTGAAGAGCAGTACTTC	CASSLPGTEEQYF
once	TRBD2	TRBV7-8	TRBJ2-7	TGTGCCAGCAGCCCGCCGAGCGGGAGGGTTACCTACGAGCAGTACTTC	CASSPPSGRVTYEQYF
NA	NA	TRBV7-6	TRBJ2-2	TGTGCCAGCAGCTTAGCGGGCCCCGGGGAGCTGTTTTTT	CASSLAGPGELFF
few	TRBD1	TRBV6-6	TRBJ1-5	TGTGCCAGCAGTAGGACAGGGATTAGCAATCAGCCCCAGCATTTT	CASSRTGISNQPQHF
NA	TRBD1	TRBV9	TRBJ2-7	TGTGCCAGCAGCGAGGGGACAGGCTCCTACGAGCAGTACTTC	CASSEGTGSYEQYF
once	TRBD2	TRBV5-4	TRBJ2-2	TGTGCCAGCAGCCGGGAGGGCGGGAGGGGGGAGCTGTTTTTT	CASSREGGRGELFF
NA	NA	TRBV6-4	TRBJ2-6	TGTGCCAGCAGTCCTGAGGAGTGGGCTGGGGCCAACGTCCTGACTTTC	CASSPEEWAGANVLTF
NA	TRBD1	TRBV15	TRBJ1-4	TGTGCCACCAGCACCACAAGACGGACAGGGAGGAGTCGAGAAAAACTGTTTTTT	CATSTTRRTGRSREKLFF
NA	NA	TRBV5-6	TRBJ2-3	TGTGCCAGCAGCTTGACACTAGCAAGCACAGATACGCAGTATTTT	CASSLTLASTDTQYF
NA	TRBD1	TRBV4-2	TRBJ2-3	TGTGCCAGCAGCCAAATCGCCGGGACAGGGGGCTTTGAAGATACGCAGTATTTT	CASSQIAGTGGFEDTQYF
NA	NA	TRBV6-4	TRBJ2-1	TGTGCCAGCAGTGAGAGTTGGGGGGGCCAGCGGGGTGAGCAGTTCTTC	CASSESWGGQRGEQFF
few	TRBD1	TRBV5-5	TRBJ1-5	TGTGCCAGCAGCTGGAGGGGGGACAGGGTTAGCAATCAGCCCCAGCATTTT	CASSWRGDRVSNQPQHF
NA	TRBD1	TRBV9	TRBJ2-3	TGTGCCAGCAGCGACGCAGGGGGCATCGCAGATACGCAGTATTTT	CASSDAGGIADTQYF